These 25 T cell receptor beta chains were sequenced from one sample in a study of cytomegalovirus exposure and HLA in healthy donors. The study ran its PCR with 60 Vbeta and 13 Jbeta primers. Using immunoSEQ multiplex PCR, the repertoire was profiled, and TCRdb retains in-frame clones only, with some absent. The repertoire holds approximately 79,000 clones, about 79% seen once, with less than 7% in the top ten. Material for sequencing was PBMCs. The receptor set was obtained from a male donor in good health and CMV-seropositive.

The chain combines TRBV28 with TRBJ2-1, with 9 bases lining up with TRBD1. The CDR3 contains 13 residues. Germline lookup yields CDR1 MDHEN and CDR2 SYDVKM. The CDR3 bases are TGTGCTACGTACAGGGGGCTCGACAATGAGCAGTTCTTC. Protein sequence: CATYRGLDNEQFF.

The chain joins TRBV7-8 to TRBJ1-2, with D hard to call. Germline CDR1 is SGHVS and CDR2 is FQNEAQ. The CDR3 consists of 13 residues. Trimming pared 1 base from V and 2 bases from J, leaving 5 bases between. The CDR3 DNA reads as TGTGCCAGCAGCTTAGGGCCCAACTATGGCTACACCTTC. Translation: CASSLGPNYGYTF. The full variable domain, with the rest looked up from reference TRBV7-8 and TRBJ1-2, is GAGVSQSPRYKVAKRGQDVALRCDPISGHVSLFWYQQALGQGPEFLTYFQNEAQLDKSGLPSDRFFAERPEGSVSTLKIQRTQQEDSAVYLCASSLGPNYGYTFGSGTRLTVV.

This clone occurred a few times. V usage is TRBV6-6 and J usage is TRBJ1-5; 8 bases are shared with TRBD1. From germline, CDR1 is MNHNY and CDR2 SVGAGI (reference sequence). V trimming: 6 bases; J trimming: 2 bases; junction bases outside the gene matches: 3. The CDR3 has 14 residues. The CDR3 region is CASSQTGGNQPQHF. CDR3 DNA: TGTGCCAGCAGCCAGACAGGGGGCAATCAGCCCCAGCATTTT.

The chain joins TRBV28 to TRBJ2-5, with TRBD1 as a possible D gene (5 bases). The closer fit of TRBJ2-7 to the DNA end suggests the J call may be wrong. The CDR3 loop spans 14 amino acids. Germline CDR1 is MDHEN and CDR2 is SYDVKM. The CDR3 protein is CASSSGIRYYEQYF. The DNA for the CDR3 is TGTGCCAGCAGTTCAGGGATACGGTACTACGAGCAGTACTTC.

The rearrangement links TRBV30 to TRBJ2-1, with 10 bases lining up with TRBD2. J gave up 5 bases and V 1 base, and 5 bases lay outside the gene matches. CDR1 and CDR2 from the germline V gene are GTSNPN and SVGIG (reference sequence). The CDR3 is 15 amino acids. This CDR3 is CAWSAGTSANNEQFF. The CDR3 DNA reads as TGTGCCTGGAGTGCCGGGACTAGCGCTAACAATGAGCAGTTCTTC.

The gene calls are TRBV5-4 and TRBJ1-3; D is undetermined. CDR1 is SGHNT, CDR2 YYREEE, per germline (reference sequence). This CDR3 region has 14 residues. The ends were cut back, 2 bases at V and 6 bases at J, with 12 bases in the middle. The CDR3 region is CASSFQNFENTIYF. CDR3 in DNA: TGTGCCAGCAGCTTCCAGAATTTTGAAAACACCATATATTTT.

This clone was recorded at least ten times. The V gene is TRBV5-4, the J gene TRBJ2-1, with D tentatively TRBD1 (6 bases). V lost 4 bases and J lost 4, with 15 bases in between. The V gene's germline CDR1 is SGHNT and CDR2 YYREEE (reference sequence). The CDR3 spans 15 residues. CDR3 sequence reads: CASSKGENLYNEQFF. CDR3 bases: TGTGCCAGCAGCAAGGGGGAGAACTTATACAATGAGCAGTTCTTC.

This chain links TRBV2 with TRBJ2-7, with D unclear. Between the trimmed V and J ends, which lost 7 bases and 0 bases, there was a span of 13 bases. Germline CDR1 SNHLY, CDR2 FYNNEI. The length of the CDR3 is 14 residues. The CDR3 is CASNLGGSSYEQYF. DNA for the CDR3: TGTGCCAGCAACTTAGGCGGTAGCTCCTACGAGCAGTACTTC.

This clone occurred a few times. V gene TRBV28 combines with J gene TRBJ1-4; D not resolved. The V gene lost 6 bases and the J gene lost 3 bases, with 11 bases spanning the gap. Germline CDR1 MDHEN, CDR2 SYDVKM. This CDR3 has 14 residues. In DNA form, the CDR3 reads TGTGCCAGCAGAACAGACACCTCTAATGAAAAACTGTTTTTT. It codes for CASRTDTSNEKLFF.

V is TRBV11-3 and J is TRBJ2-3; tentatively, D is TRBD2 (6 bases). Trimming removed 4 bases from V and 4 bases from J, with 12 bases in between. The CDR3 length is 14 residues. The germline V gene encodes CDR1 SGHNT and CDR2 YENEEA. CDR3 amino acids: CASSSLGGADTQYF. DNA of the CDR3: TGTGCCAGCAGCTCCTTAGGAGGGGCAGATACGCAGTATTTT.

The J gene is TRBJ2-5, the V gene TRBV19; 7 bases fit TRBD2. V lost 11 bases to trimming and J lost 1 base; unmatched junction nucleotides: 10. Looked up from germline, CDR1 is LNHDA and CDR2 is SQIVND (reference sequence). The CDR3 runs 14 residues. CDR3 nucleotide sequence: TGTGCCGCGGGGAGGGGAAAGGTCCAAGAGACCCAGTACTTC. It encodes CAAGRGKVQETQYF.

The chain uses TRBV7-9 and TRBJ2-5; tentative D call: TRBD1 (8 bases). The CDR3 is made up of 16 amino acids. CDR1 is SEHNR, CDR2 FQNEAQ, per germline (reference sequence). V shed 6 bases and J shed 4 bases, with 21 bases lying between them. The CDR3 DNA reads TGTGCCAGCAGTCATACCCGGACAGGGAGGGCAGAGACCCAGTACTTC. This codes for CASSHTRTGRAETQYF.

The CDR3 bases are TGTGCCACCAGCACTCTGACAGGGGGCCCCTACGAGCAGTACTTC. Protein product: CATSTLTGGPYEQYF. The J gene is TRBJ2-7, the V gene TRBV15; TRBD1 matches at 10 bases. The CDR3 runs 15 residues. The V segment lost 4 bases and the J segment 2 bases; nucleotides outside the gene matches: 5. CDR1 is LNHNV, CDR2 YYDKDF, per germline (reference sequence). The complete variable domain, with remaining parts taken from reference TRBV15 and TRBJ2-7, reads DAMVIQNPRYQVTQFGKPVTLSCSQTLNHNVMYWYQQKSSQAPKLLFHYYDKDFNNEADTPDNFQSRRPNTSFCFLDIRSPGLGDTAMYLCATSTLTGGPYEQYFGPGTRLTVT.

The gene calls are TRBV4-2 and TRBJ2-2, with 7 bases that match TRBD1. Germline CDR1 reads LGHNA; CDR2 reads YNFKEQ. This CDR3 has 15 residues. Germline trimming cut 5 bases from V and 4 bases from J; bases unmatched to any gene: 7. CDR3 DNA: TGTGCCAGCAGCACCTTTAGACAGGGCACCGGGGAGCTGTTTTTT. Protein sequence: CASSTFRQGTGELFF.

The rearrangement links TRBV6-5 to TRBJ1-5; D is possibly TRBD1 (5 bases). Trimming removed 4 bases from V and 4 bases from J, with 8 bases in between. The CDR3 covers 13 residues. Germline V CDR1 and CDR2: MNHEY, SVGAGI. The DNA for the CDR3 is TGTGCCAGCAGTTTCAGACAGAATCAGCCCCAGCATTTT. As protein: CASSFRQNQPQHF.

The chain uses TRBV9 and TRBJ1-1; TRBD1 matches at 7 bases. Losses at the gene ends were 4 bases for V and 6 bases for J; bases not matched to a gene: 6. In germline, CDR1 is SGDLS, CDR2 YYNGEE. The CDR3 has 13 residues. CDR3 in DNA: TGTGCCAGCAGCCTCGAAGGGGGCGCTGAAGCTTTCTTT. This gives the protein CASSLEGGAEAFF.

This clone was seen a handful of times. Other DNA sequences of this sample code for an identical CDR3. The chain carries TRBV7-9 and TRBJ2-5, with 7 bases fitting TRBD2. V shed 3 bases, J shed 5 bases, and the junction held 9 bases outside the gene matches. Germline V gives CDR1 SEHNR, CDR2 FQNEAQ (reference sequence). CDR3 size: 15 residues. The DNA of the CDR3 is TGTGCCAGCAGCTTTAACTCGCGGGAGTCCGAGACCCAGTACTTC. It codes for CASSFNSRESETQYF.

The chain combines TRBV2 with TRBJ2-1; unclear D gene. Germline CDR1 and CDR2: SNHLY and FYNNEI. There are 15 residues in the CDR3. Trimming shortened V by 0 bases and J by 4 bases, and 10 bases separated the two germline ends. This CDR3 reads CASSEARGGYNEQFF. In nucleotides, the CDR3 is TGTGCCAGCAGTGAAGCGCGAGGTGGGTACAATGAGCAGTTCTTC.

The rearrangement joins TRBV11-3 to TRBJ2-3; D ambiguous. This CDR3 is 13 amino acids long. V shed 3 bases and J shed 1 base, with 5 bases lying between them. Looked up from germline, CDR1 is SGHNT and CDR2 is YENEEA. CDR3 amino acids: CASSFRGTDTQYF. CDR3 bases: TGTGCCAGCAGCTTCCGGGGCACAGATACGCAGTATTTT.

The J gene is TRBJ1-5, the V gene TRBV9, with a weak D call TRBD1 (6 bases). Germline V lookup: CDR1 SGDLS, CDR2 YYNGEE. This CDR3 has 15 amino acids. Deletions cut 0 bases from V and 4 bases from J, with 11 bases between. The CDR3 coding sequence is TGTGCCAGCAGCGTAGCCCCAGGGGCAAATCAGCCCCAGCATTTT. Its protein is CASSVAPGANQPQHF.

This chain connects TRBV19 to TRBJ2-3; D may be TRBD1 (5 bases). CDR3 length: 13 residues. CDR1 LNHDA and CDR2 SQIVND come from the germline V gene (reference sequence). Trimming removed 8 bases from V and 2 bases from J, with 11 bases in between. The CDR3 DNA reads TGTGCCAGTCATGGGGCAGTCACAGATACGCAGTATTTT. Amino acid sequence: CASHGAVTDTQYF.

Only one count was recorded for this clone. This rearrangement joins TRBV7-8 to TRBJ1-4, with D perhaps matching TRBD1 (6 bases). V was pared by 7 bases and J by 4 bases, with 13 bases between. From germline, CDR1 is SGHVS and CDR2 FQNEAQ. The CDR3 covers 14 residues. In DNA form, the CDR3 reads TGTGCCAGCATCAAGGACAGCAATAATGAAAAACTGTTTTTT. It translates to CASIKDSNNEKLFF.

The rearrangement links TRBV27 to TRBJ2-2; tentatively, D is TRBD2 (5 bases). Germline CDR1 and CDR2: MNHEY and SMNVEV (reference sequence). Trimming left V 0 bases short and J 2 bases short, with 19 bases between. This CDR3 region has 19 residues. CDR3: CASSLSSEFGLYNTGELFF. In DNA, the CDR3 is TGTGCCAGCAGTTTATCGTCCGAGTTCGGACTCTATAACACCGGGGAGCTGTTTTTT.

Here the CDR3 reads CASRPGQGTDTQYF. CDR3 nucleotides: TGTGCCAGCAGACCGGGACAGGGTACAGATACGCAGTATTTT. This rearrangement joins TRBV6-6 to TRBJ2-3, with 9 bases fitting TRBD1. The CDR3 is 14 residues long. Trimming removed 6 bases from V and 3 bases from J; junction bases left unmatched: 4. Germline-derived CDR1 and CDR2 are MNHNY and SVGAGI (reference sequence).

This clone was observed once. This chain links TRBV4-1 with TRBJ2-5; TRBD2 matches 7 bases. The end of the DNA aligns better with TRBJ2-7, so the J call may be wrong. The CDR3 contains 19 residues. The germline V gene has CDR1 MGHRA and CDR2 YSYEKL. CDR3 region: CASSQGSMGGTSTHYEQYF. The CDR3 DNA follows: TGCGCCAGCAGCCAAGGCAGCATGGGGGGGACTTCGACCCACTACGAGCAGTACTTC.